One T cell receptor beta chain is described in this entry. The antigen remains unidentified. The CDR3 length is 14 residues. Germline CDR1 and CDR2: MNHNS and SASEGT. This sample was included in a study of cytomegalovirus exposure and HLA in healthy donors. At the level of the study: Counted in an early data release were approximately 85 million unique TCRs from HLA-typed donors.

A multiplex PCR was run with 60 Vbeta primers and 13 Jbeta primers. The method was immunoSEQ multiplex PCR; TCRdb's version includes in-frame clones alone and lacks a portion of them. The profile covers 100,000 to 150,000 clones, with 83% appearing a single time and approximately 3.8% taken by the ten largest. Whole-study results and caveats: Altogether, about 160 TCR beta chains were recorded as cytomegalovirus-associated. It was confirmed in vitro that a few of the CMV-associated chains were specific for CMV antigens. TCR beta V segments were, for the most part, productive about 87% or about 30% of the time in an earlier analysis.

This clonotype originated in a woman between 40 and 50 years old in good health and CMV-seropositive. This chain joins TRBV6-1 and TRBJ2-7, with 9 bases lining up with TRBD2. Sequenced: PBMCs. In nucleotides, the CDR3 is TGTGCAGTATCCGGCCTAGCGGGACCCTACGAGCAGTACTTC. This sequence encodes CAVSGLAGPYEQYF.